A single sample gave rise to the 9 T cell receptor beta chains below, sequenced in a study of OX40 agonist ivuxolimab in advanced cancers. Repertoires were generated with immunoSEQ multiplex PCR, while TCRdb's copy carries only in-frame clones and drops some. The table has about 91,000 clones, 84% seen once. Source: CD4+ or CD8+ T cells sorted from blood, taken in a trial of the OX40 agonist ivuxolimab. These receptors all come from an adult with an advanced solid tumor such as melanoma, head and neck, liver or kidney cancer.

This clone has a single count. The CDR3 sequence is CASSVAGGQTDTQYF. The DNA for the CDR3 is TGTGCCAGCAGCGTAGCGGGGGGGCAGACAGATACGCAGTATTTT. V gene TRBV9 combines with J gene TRBJ2-3; 8 positions match TRBD2. The CDR3 loop spans 15 amino acids. After removal of 0 bases from V and 3 bases from J, the junction contained 3 bases not matched to a gene. Germline CDR1 reads SGDLS; CDR2 reads YYNGEE.

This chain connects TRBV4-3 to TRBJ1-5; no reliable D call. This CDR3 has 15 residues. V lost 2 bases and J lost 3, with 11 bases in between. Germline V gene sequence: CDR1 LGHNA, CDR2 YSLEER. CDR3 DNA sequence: TGCGCCAGCAGCCAAAACGCCGGATACAATCAGCCCCAGCATTTT. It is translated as CASSQNAGYNQPQHF.

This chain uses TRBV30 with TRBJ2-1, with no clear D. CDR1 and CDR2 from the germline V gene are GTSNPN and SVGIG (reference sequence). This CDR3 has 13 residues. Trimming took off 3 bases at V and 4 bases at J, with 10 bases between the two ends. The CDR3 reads CAWREPTYNEQFF. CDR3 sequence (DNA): TGTGCCTGGAGGGAGCCGACGTACAATGAGCAGTTCTTC.

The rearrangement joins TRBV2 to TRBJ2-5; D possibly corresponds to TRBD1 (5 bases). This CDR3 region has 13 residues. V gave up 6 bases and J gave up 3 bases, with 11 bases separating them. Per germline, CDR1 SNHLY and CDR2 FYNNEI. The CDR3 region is CASRQGEEETQYF. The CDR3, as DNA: TGTGCCAGCAGGCAGGGCGAGGAAGAGACCCAGTACTTC.

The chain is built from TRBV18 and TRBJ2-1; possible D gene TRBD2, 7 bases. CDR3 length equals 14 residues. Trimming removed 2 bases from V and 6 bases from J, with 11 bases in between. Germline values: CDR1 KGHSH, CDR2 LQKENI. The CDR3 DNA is TGTGCCAGCTCACCATCGGGGGGCCGCAATGAGCAGTTCTTC. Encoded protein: CASSPSGGRNEQFF.

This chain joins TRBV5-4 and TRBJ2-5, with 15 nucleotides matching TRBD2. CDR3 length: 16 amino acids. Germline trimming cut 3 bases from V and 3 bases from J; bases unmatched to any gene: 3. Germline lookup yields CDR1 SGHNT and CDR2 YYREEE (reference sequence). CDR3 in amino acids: CASSSGLAGGEETQYF. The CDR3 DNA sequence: TGTGCCAGCAGCTCCGGACTAGCGGGGGGGGAAGAGACCCAGTACTTC.

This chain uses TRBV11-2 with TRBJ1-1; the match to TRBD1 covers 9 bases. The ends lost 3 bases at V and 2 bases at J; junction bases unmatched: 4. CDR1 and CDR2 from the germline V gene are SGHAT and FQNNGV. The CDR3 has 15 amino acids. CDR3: CASSFTGGSNTEAFF. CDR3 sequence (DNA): TGTGCCAGCAGCTTCACAGGGGGCTCAAACACTGAAGCTTTCTTT.

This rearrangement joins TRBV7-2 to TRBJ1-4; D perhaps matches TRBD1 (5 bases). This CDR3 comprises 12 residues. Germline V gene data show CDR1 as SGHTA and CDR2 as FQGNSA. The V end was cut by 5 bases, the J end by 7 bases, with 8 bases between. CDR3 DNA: TGTGCCAGCAGCATCGGGGGTGAAAAACTGTTTTTT. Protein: CASSIGGEKLFF.

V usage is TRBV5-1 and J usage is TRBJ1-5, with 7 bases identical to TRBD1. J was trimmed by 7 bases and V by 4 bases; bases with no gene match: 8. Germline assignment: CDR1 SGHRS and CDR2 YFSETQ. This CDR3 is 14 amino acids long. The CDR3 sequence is CASSLGTDTQPQHF. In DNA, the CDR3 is TGCGCCAGCAGCCTGGGGACAGATACCCAGCCCCAGCATTTT. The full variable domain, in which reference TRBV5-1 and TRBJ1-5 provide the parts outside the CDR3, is KAGVTQTPRYLIKTRGQQVTLSCSPISGHRSVSWYQQTPGQGLQFLFEYFSETQRNKGNFPGRFSGRQFSNSRSEMNVSTLELGDSALYLCASSLGTDTQPQHFGDGTRLSIL.